One sample yielded the 20 T cell receptor beta chains listed below, sequenced in a study of glioma-infiltrating T cells after dendritic cell vaccination. Profiled with immunoSEQ multiplex PCR; TCRdb holds only in-frame clones, not every one. The sample records about 73,000 clones, roughly 87% being singletons. Sequenced material: blood, taken before dendritic cell vaccination. The receptors were sampled from a human donor with glioblastoma.

As concerns this clone: A junction end diverges from the germline sequence, so it may reflect a read error. The same CDR3 is also encoded by other DNA sequences in this sample. The chain has TRBV9 and TRBJ2-6; 7 bases align to TRBD1. The CDR3 consists of 19 residues. Per germline, CDR1 SGDLS and CDR2 YYNGEE. The CDR3 sequence is CASSATTGSRAAGANVLTF. The CDR3, as DNA: TGTGCCAGCAGCGCCACGACAGGGTCGAGGGCAGCCGGGGCCAACGTCCTGACCTTC.

V usage is TRBV5-1 and J usage is TRBJ1-4; D is possibly TRBD1 (5 bases). Germline V gene data show CDR1 as SGHRS and CDR2 as YFSETQ. CDR3 length: 14 residues. The V and J ends lost 4 bases and 7 bases respectively, with 14 bases between them. The chain's CDR3 is CASSLDIFPEKLFF. The CDR3 region has the DNA TGCGCCAGCAGCCTGGACATCTTCCCTGAAAAACTGTTTTTT.

V gene TRBV5-6 combines with J gene TRBJ2-2; D is perhaps TRBD1 (6 bases). V lost 3 bases, J lost 4 bases, and 13 bases lay in between. Germline CDR1 is SGHDT and CDR2 is YYEEEE. There are 15 residues in the CDR3. This chain's CDR3 is CASSYGGGVTGELFF. The CDR3 DNA reads as TGTGCCAGCAGCTACGGTGGGGGCGTCACCGGGGAGCTGTTTTTT.

The chain links TRBV11-2 to TRBJ1-6, with TRBD1 identical over 8 bases. V lost 3 bases to trimming and J lost 8 bases; unmatched junction nucleotides: 6. The CDR3 runs 15 residues. The V gene's germline CDR1 is SGHAT and CDR2 FQNNGV. CDR3: CASSLVGQGYSPLHF. The CDR3 DNA reads TGTGCCAGCAGCTTGGTTGGACAGGGCTATTCACCCCTCCACTTT.

The chain carries TRBV7-6 and TRBJ1-5; D might be TRBD1 (5 bases). Looked up from germline, CDR1 is SGHVS and CDR2 is FNYEAQ. The CDR3 spans 15 residues. V lost 1 base to trimming and J lost 6 bases, with 13 bases between them. CDR3 loop: CASSLVPGEIQPQHF. The CDR3 DNA follows: TGTGCCAGCAGCTTAGTTCCGGGGGAGATTCAGCCCCAGCATTTT.

V gene TRBV2 combines with J gene TRBJ1-2; 7 bases match TRBD1. The V gene's germline CDR1 is SNHLY and CDR2 FYNNEI. The junction had 7 bases not matched to a gene; V was cut back by 6 bases and J by 3 bases. This CDR3 has 14 residues. This chain's CDR3 is CASSKAGTDYGYTF. The DNA of the CDR3 is TGTGCCAGCAGCAAGGCAGGGACAGACTATGGCTACACCTTC.

This clone was observed a single time. The CDR3 loop is CASSPRGGSSSYNEQFF. The CDR3 DNA reads as TGTGCCAGCAGCCCCCGTGGCGGGTCGAGCTCCTACAATGAGCAGTTCTTC. The chain links TRBV9 to TRBJ2-1; a possible D gene is TRBD2 (5 bases). CDR1 and CDR2 (germline): SGDLS, YYNGEE. Trimming took 4 bases from V and 0 from J, leaving 17 bases between them. This CDR3 region has 17 residues.

The chain uses TRBV7-6 and TRBJ1-2, with no clear D. This CDR3 has 13 residues. Trimming removed 2 bases from V and 8 bases from J, with 12 bases in between. Germline CDR1 SGHVS, CDR2 FNYEAQ. The CDR3, as DNA: TGTGCCAGCAGCTTACGTGCAGCCAGGGGCTACACCTTC. Translating gives CASSLRAARGYTF. The full variable domain, completed using reference TRBV7-6 and TRBJ1-2, is GAGVSQSPRYKVTKRGQDVALRCDPISGHVSLYWYRQALGQGPEFLTYFNYEAQQDKSGLPNDRFSAERPEGSISTLTIQRTEQRDSAMYRCASSLRAARGYTFGSGTRLTVV.

The chain has TRBV6-1 and TRBJ1-5, with D possibly matching TRBD1 (6 bases). V lost 8 bases and J 6 bases, leaving 17 bases between the germline ends. Germline CDR1 is MNHNS and CDR2 is SASEGT. The CDR3 is 14 amino acids. CDR3 in amino acids: CASDTYRVGQPQHF. The CDR3 DNA is TGTGCCAGCGATACGTACAGGGTAGGTCAGCCCCAGCATTTT.

This chain uses TRBV6-1 with TRBJ1-5; D is undetermined. CDR1 is MNHNS, CDR2 SASEGT, per germline. V lost 3 bases, J lost 3 bases, and 9 bases lay in between. This CDR3 has 14 amino acids. In DNA form, the CDR3 reads TGTGCCAGCAGTGAGTTGAGCTCCAATCAGCCCCAGCATTTT. It codes for CASSELSSNQPQHF.

Here the CDR3 DNA reads TGTGCCAGCACCGCTCTGACAGGGAACTATGGCTACACCTTC. Translating it yields CASTALTGNYGYTF. The chain carries TRBV6-6 and TRBJ1-2; 7 bases map to TRBD1. Germline V gene data show CDR1 as MNHNY and CDR2 as SVGAGI (reference sequence). After removal of 7 bases from V and 2 bases from J, the junction contained 7 bases not matched to a gene. The CDR3 is made up of 14 amino acids.

The V call is TRBV5-1, the J call TRBJ2-3, with 11 bases lining up with TRBD2. The J segment lost 3 bases and the V segment lost 3 bases, leaving 9 bases of the junction unmatched. Germline V CDR1 and CDR2: SGHRS, YFSETQ. This CDR3 spans 17 amino acids. CDR3 sequence reads: CASSWGPLAGVTDTQYF. As DNA, the CDR3 is TGCGCCAGCAGCTGGGGCCCACTAGCGGGAGTTACAGATACGCAGTATTTT.

The chain links TRBV6-1 to TRBJ2-3; 7 nucleotides agree with TRBD1. Trimming at V came to 1 base and at J to 6 bases, leaving 7 bases not matched to a gene. CDR3 length: 15 amino acids. CDR1 MNHNS and CDR2 SASEGT come from the germline V gene. Here the CDR3 reads CASSEGHRGWDTQYF. The CDR3 nucleotides read TGTGCCAGCAGTGAAGGTCACAGGGGATGGGATACGCAGTATTTT.

This clone is a singleton in its sample. This chain uses TRBV5-1 with TRBJ2-3; 7 bases are a match to TRBD1. Germline V CDR1 and CDR2: SGHRS, YFSETQ. The CDR3 is 14 residues long. The ends lost 4 bases at V and 2 bases at J; junction bases unmatched: 4. For the CDR3, the DNA is TGCGCCAGCAGCCCCGGACAGGACACAGATACGCAGTATTTT. The encoded protein is CASSPGQDTDTQYF.

The rearrangement uses TRBV11-3 and TRBJ2-2; D is uncertain. V was cut by 6 bases and J by 2 bases, with 10 bases left in between. The germline CDR1 and CDR2 sequences are SGHNT and YENEEA. This CDR3 spans 14 amino acids. The CDR3 nucleotides are TGTGCCAGCAGTCGTACAGAAAACACCGGGGAGCTGTTTTTT. Translated, it gives CASSRTENTGELFF.

The chain employs TRBV6-1 and TRBJ1-5; the D gene is possibly TRBD1 (5 bases). V lost 2 bases to trimming and J lost 3 bases, with 11 bases between them. CDR3 length: 15 residues. Germline V gene data show CDR1 as MNHNS and CDR2 as SASEGT. The CDR3 loop is CASSEQGRANQPQHF. For the CDR3, the DNA is TGTGCCAGCAGTGAACAGGGAAGGGCCAATCAGCCCCAGCATTTT.

The chain is built from TRBV29-1 and TRBJ2-2; 9 bases match TRBD1. CDR3 length equals 13 residues. In germline, CDR1 is SQVTM, CDR2 ANQGSEA. The CDR3 bases are TGCGGACAGGGGTCGGCGAACACCGGGGAGCTGTTTTTT. Protein sequence: CGQGSANTGELFF.

The chain recombines TRBV10-1 with TRBJ2-3; 10 bases are shared with TRBD2. The CDR3 sequence is 16 residues long. Trimming cost V 0 bases and J 9 bases; bases outside gene matches: 9. CDR1 WNHNN and CDR2 SYGVQD come from the germline V gene (reference sequence). The CDR3 DNA follows: TGCGCCAGCAGTGAGTCAGGAGCGGGAGGGCCGCAGACGCAGTATTTT. Translation: CASSESGAGGPQTQYF.

The V call is TRBV13, the J call TRBJ2-2; maybe TRBD1 (6 bases). This CDR3 has 14 amino acids. Germline CDR1 is PRHDT and CDR2 is FYEKMQ (reference sequence). Trimming stripped 0 bases from V and 7 bases from J, with 9 bases between. DNA of the CDR3: TGTGCCAGCAGCTTAGGGCAGGGGAACGGGGAGCTGTTTTTT. Translating it yields CASSLGQGNGELFF.

This chain links TRBV27 with TRBJ2-2; TRBD1 might be the D (5 bases). The CDR3 totals 13 residues. Germline V gene sequence: CDR1 MNHEY, CDR2 SMNVEV (reference sequence). V shed 6 bases and J shed 1 base, with 6 bases lying between them. The CDR3 nucleotides read TGTGCCAGCAGGACAGTGAACACCGGGGAGCTGTTTTTT. Protein: CASRTVNTGELFF.